This T cell receptor beta chain was identified in a study of T cells after yellow fever vaccination. The V gene end was trimmed by 8 bases and the J gene end by 5 bases; junction bases not matched to a gene: 6. Germline V gene sequence: CDR1 MNHEY, CDR2 SVGEGT. The CDR3 extends over 14 amino acids. TCRdb processed the 5' RACE reads anew with MiXCR; each CDR3 protein has one entry. The sample holds 180,000 or so distinct CDR3 sequences; approximately 10% are singletons and the top ten take about 38%. The table lists this clonotype with a few counts. The chain couples TRBV6-2 or TRBV6-3 to TRBJ2-1; 10 bases agree with TRBD1. The source of this sequence is a man aged 18 to 35 who received the YFV17D yellow fever vaccine. The specimen comprised CD8+ T cells sorted from PBMCs, sampled 15 days after the yellow fever booster vaccination. The CDR3 nucleotides read TGTGCCAGCGAACTGGGACAGGGGAACAATGAGCAGTTCTTC. It yields the protein CASELGQGNNEQFF.